The 31 T cell receptor beta chains below all came from one sample that was sequenced in a study of T-cell reconstitution after alpha-beta-depleted transplantation in children (dated by TCRdb to about 2016). The library was prepared using PCR. Sequencing took place on an Illumina HiSeq 2500. To normalize quantification of the TCRbeta repertoire, the TCR libraries were built with molecular barcoding that relied on unique molecular identifiers. Using fastp trimming at Q25 and MiXCR clonotype assembly, TCRdb reanalyzed the public sequencing data and kept in-frame beta chains. Each CDR3 protein gets just one entry, which takes the most common genes and DNA from the rows behind it. The sample table holds 150,000 to 200,000 distinct CDR3 sequences, of which approximately 6% were seen once. The ten largest make up around 4.1% of the sample. Interpreted using the paper, the treatment or condition label stands for: allogeneic hematopoietic cell transplantation with graft depleted of TCRalphabeta T cells and CD19 B cells.

Sequencing was performed on PBMCs, taken before TCRalphabeta/CD19-depleted stem cell transplant. The source is a girl under three years old with combined immunodeficiency, due to receive a stem cell transplant.

This clonotype was counted ten times or more. The CDR3 region is CASSFVSRDRGTEAFF. In DNA, the CDR3 is TGTGCCAGCAGCTTTGTCTCTCGGGACAGGGGCACTGAAGCTTTCTTT. V and J are TRBV5-6 and TRBJ1-1, with 10 bases that match TRBD1. The germline V gene has CDR1 SGHDT and CDR2 YYEEEE. The CDR3 covers 16 residues. The V and J ends lost 2 bases and 4 bases, in that order; junction bases with no gene match: 8.

This clonotype was seen ten or more times. For the CDR3, the DNA is TGCGCCAGCAGCTCCTGGGGGGGGGACCAAGAGACCCAGTACTTC. This translates into CASSSWGGDQETQYF. This rearrangement joins TRBV5-1 to TRBJ2-5, with 7 bases matching TRBD2. CDR1 and CDR2 (germline): SGHRS, YFSETQ. This CDR3 is built from 15 residues. The V segment lost 3 bases and the J segment 0 bases; nucleotides outside the gene matches: 5.

This clonotype showed up just a few times. This chain links TRBV6-2 or TRBV6-3 with TRBJ1-5; D unclear. V lost 7 bases to trimming and J lost 1 base, with 11 bases between them. The CDR3 is 14 amino acids. Germline CDR1 and CDR2: MNHEY and SVGEGT. CDR3 loop: CASTLEVSNQPQHF. The DNA for the CDR3 is TGTGCCAGCACCCTTGAGGTGAGCAATCAGCCCCAGCATTTT.

This clonotype appeared many times. The V and J genes are TRBV2 and TRBJ2-3; D not resolved. This CDR3 contains 15 residues. Germline V CDR1 and CDR2: SNHLY, FYNNEI. Between the trimmed V and J ends, which lost 0 bases and 4 bases, there was a span of 11 bases. CDR3 sequence: CASSEALLVPDTQYF. The CDR3 DNA follows: TGTGCCAGCAGTGAAGCGCTTTTGGTTCCAGATACGCAGTATTTT.

This clonotype has at least ten counts. The chain employs TRBV6-5 and TRBJ2-1; 11 bases are shared with TRBD2. The CDR3 is made up of 15 amino acids. Germline trimming cut 1 base from V and 9 bases from J; bases unmatched to any gene: 5. The V gene's germline CDR1 is MNHEY and CDR2 SVGAGI. The CDR3: CASSYYSGGASEQFF. For the CDR3, the DNA is TGTGCCAGCAGTTACTATAGCGGGGGGGCCAGTGAGCAGTTCTTC.

This sequence joins TRBV30 and TRBJ1-5; TRBD1 matches 10 bases. Unmatched junction bases numbered 7, after V lost 2 bases and J lost 6 bases. Germline V CDR1 and CDR2: GTSNPN, SVGIG (reference sequence). This CDR3 has 15 amino acids. The CDR3 DNA is TGTGCCTGGAGTAGCAAGGGACAGGGGTCTCAGCCCCAGCATTTT. This encodes CAWSSKGQGSQPQHF.

This clonotype was counted ten times or more. The gene calls are TRBV28 and TRBJ2-3, with 7 positions matching TRBD1. V dropped 7 bases and J dropped 1; count of bases not matched to a gene: 5. The CDR3 runs 14 residues. Germline assignment: CDR1 MDHEN and CDR2 SYDVKM. Written as DNA, the CDR3 is TGTGCCAGCATAGGACAGGTTGGCACAGATACGCAGTATTTT. It encodes CASIGQVGTDTQYF.

This clonotype was counted many times. CDR3 residues: CASSLNGGGRPNEQFF. The CDR3, as DNA: TGTGCCAGCAGCTTAAATGGCGGGGGGCGCCCCAATGAGCAGTTCTTC. The chain combines TRBV7-3 with TRBJ2-1; TRBD2 matches at 8 bases. V shed 1 base, J shed 6 bases, and the junction held 8 bases outside the gene matches. This CDR3 region has 16 residues. The germline CDR1 and CDR2 sequences are SGHTA and FQGTGA.

This clonotype has a count of ten or more. The J gene is TRBJ2-3, the V gene TRBV9, with no clear D. The CDR3 runs 16 residues. Per the germline V gene, CDR1 is SGDLS and CDR2 is YYNGEE. The V and J ends lost 0 bases and 4 bases respectively, with 15 bases between them. The DNA of the CDR3 is TGTGCCAGCAGCGTAGAGGAGATAGTGTTCTCAGATACGCAGTATTTT. The encoded protein is CASSVEEIVFSDTQYF.

The V gene is TRBV7-9, the J gene TRBJ1-1, with TRBD1 matching 7 bases. The V segment lost 5 bases and the J segment 2 bases; nucleotides outside the gene matches: 14. The CDR3 runs to 17 residues. Germline assignment: CDR1 SEHNR and CDR2 FQNEAQ (reference sequence). DNA of the CDR3: TGTGCCAGCAGCCCACCTTGGGGGGGGACAGAAAACACTGAAGCTTTCTTT. Protein: CASSPPWGGTENTEAFF. Combining the CDR3 with reference TRBV7-9 and TRBJ1-1 gives the whole variable domain DTGVSQNPRHKITKRGQNVTFRCDPISEHNRLYWYRQTLGQGPEFLTYFQNEAQLEKSRLLSDRFSAERPKGSFSTLEIQRTEQGDSAMYLCASSPPWGGTENTEAFFGQGTRLTVV.

This clonotype was detected ten times or more. The rearrangement uses TRBV9 and TRBJ1-1; 7 nucleotides line up with TRBD1. The CDR3 is 17 amino acids. Per the germline V gene, CDR1 is SGDLS and CDR2 is YYNGEE. V shed 3 bases and J 4 bases; nucleotides not matched to a gene: 15. The CDR3 here is CASSASTGPTRSTEAFF. CDR3 DNA: TGTGCCAGCAGCGCCTCGACAGGGCCCACCCGAAGCACTGAAGCTTTCTTT.

This clonotype occurred many times. The CDR3 loop reads CASSKFEQYF. The CDR3 DNA reads as TGTGCCAGCAGCAAATTTGAGCAGTACTTC. The chain is built from TRBV21-1 and TRBJ2-7. TRBV21-1 is listed as a pseudogene. This CDR3 is built from 10 residues.

This clonotype was picked up many times. The chain joins TRBV7-9 to TRBJ2-3; D is uncertain. The V gene lost 5 bases and the J gene lost 0 bases, with 12 bases spanning the gap. Germline CDR1 reads SEHNR; CDR2 reads FQNEAQ (reference sequence). This CDR3 has 15 amino acids. The CDR3 spells CASSPDASSTDTQYF. The DNA of the CDR3 is TGTGCCAGCAGCCCGGACGCGTCTAGCACAGATACGCAGTATTTT. The whole variable domain, filled in from reference TRBV7-9 and TRBJ2-3, reads DTGVSQNPRHKITKRGQNVTFRCDPISEHNRLYWYRQTLGQGPEFLTYFQNEAQLEKSRLLSDRFSAERPKGSFSTLEIQRTEQGDSAMYLCASSPDASSTDTQYFGPGTRLTVL.

This clonotype was recorded many times. V and J are TRBV7-9 and TRBJ2-4; D gene ambiguous. V was trimmed by 2 bases and J by 2 bases, leaving 13 bases between them. In germline, CDR1 is SEHNR, CDR2 FQNEAQ (reference sequence). This CDR3 region has 16 residues. CDR3 residues: CASSLMSRYTKNIQYF. The CDR3 coding sequence is TGTGCCAGCAGCTTAATGTCCCGATACACCAAAAACATTCAGTACTTC.

This clonotype has at least ten counts. The chain combines TRBV4-3 with TRBJ2-3; no firm D call. V lost 0 bases and J lost 2, with 6 bases in between. CDR1 is LGHNA and CDR2 is YSLEER in the germline V gene. CDR3 length: 14 amino acids. DNA of the CDR3: TGCGCCAGCAGCCAAGAAGGCTTCACAGATACGCAGTATTTT. Translating gives CASSQEGFTDTQYF.

This clonotype was seen ten or more times. J is TRBJ2-1 and V is TRBV6-5; 7 bases are shared with TRBD2. The length of the CDR3 is 17 residues. CDR1 and CDR2 from the germline V gene are MNHEY and SVGAGI. Unmatched junction bases numbered 14, after V lost 2 bases and J lost 7 bases. The CDR3 coding sequence is TGTGCCAGCAGTTACCGCACTACCCCTAGAGCGGGAAATGAGCAGTTCTTC. Protein sequence: CASSYRTTPRAGNEQFF.

This clonotype was recorded many times. The rearrangement links TRBV20-1 to TRBJ2-7, with 13 bases identical to TRBD2. V shed 0 bases and J 2 bases; nucleotides not matched to a gene: 1. This CDR3 comprises 15 residues. CDR1 DFQATT and CDR2 SNEGSKA come from the germline V gene (reference sequence). For the CDR3, the DNA is TGCAGTGCTAGAGACGGACTAGCGGGGGCCTACGAGCAGTACTTC. It codes for CSARDGLAGAYEQYF.

This clonotype was counted at least ten times. The V and J genes are TRBV9 and TRBJ2-7; 7 bases are shared with TRBD1. In germline, CDR1 is SGDLS, CDR2 YYNGEE. J lost 0 bases, V lost 3 bases, and 3 bases had no gene match. CDR3 length: 14 residues. In DNA form, the CDR3 reads TGTGCCAGCAGCGCCCGGGACAGCTCCTACGAGCAGTACTTC. The encoded protein is CASSARDSSYEQYF. Supplemented by reference TRBV9 and TRBJ2-7, the full variable domain reads DSGVTQTPKHLITATGQRVTLRCSPRSGDLSVYWYQQSLDQGLQFLIQYYNGEERAKGNILERFSAQQFPDLHSELNLSSLELGDSALYFCASSARDSSYEQYFGPGTRLTVT.

This clonotype was counted at least ten times. V gene TRBV7-2 combines with J gene TRBJ2-1; 15 nucleotides match TRBD2. Trimming removed 4 bases from V and 0 bases from J; junction bases left unmatched: 1. Germline CDR1 and CDR2: SGHTA and FQGNSA. There are 17 residues in the CDR3. CDR3 nucleotide sequence: TGTGCCAGCAGCTGGACTAGCGGGAGGGGCTCCTACAATGAGCAGTTCTTC. Translating gives CASSWTSGRGSYNEQFF. Using reference TRBV7-2 and TRBJ2-1 for the parts outside the CDR3, the full variable domain is GAGVSQSPSNKVTEKGKDVELRCDPISGHTALYWYRQSLGQGLEFLIYFQGNSAPDKSGLPSDRFSAERTGGSVSTLTIQRTQQEDSAVYLCASSWTSGRGSYNEQFFGPGTRLTVL.

This clonotype was counted many times. This chain links TRBV5-1 with TRBJ2-7; D is undetermined. CDR3 length equals 16 residues. Germline CDR1 and CDR2: SGHRS and YFSETQ. Trimming pared 2 bases from V and 2 bases from J, leaving 17 bases between. This CDR3 reads CASSFVGLVDPYEQYF. The DNA of the CDR3 is TGCGCCAGCAGCTTTGTAGGGCTAGTGGACCCCTACGAGCAGTACTTC.

This clonotype was seen many times. The V gene is TRBV27, the J gene TRBJ2-3; 10 bases match TRBD2. The CDR3 extends over 19 amino acids. Germline CDR1 is MNHEY and CDR2 is SMNVEV (reference sequence). V lost 3 bases, J lost 1 base, and 13 bases stayed unmatched. The CDR3 reads CASSFRPSGSPRGTDTQYF. The CDR3 coding sequence is TGTGCCAGCAGTTTTCGGCCTAGCGGGAGCCCCCGGGGCACAGATACGCAGTATTTT.

This clonotype has ten or more counts. The chain carries TRBV28 and TRBJ1-5, with D perhaps TRBD1 (5 bases). Germline V gene lookup returns CDR1 MDHEN and CDR2 SYDVKM. The CDR3 has 17 amino acids. V lost 8 bases, J lost 3 bases, and 23 bases lay in between. CDR3 coding DNA: TGTGCCAGCTCCAGATTCAATTTTGGAGGGGACAATCAGCCCCAGCATTTT. Protein sequence: CASSRFNFGGDNQPQHF. Using reference TRBV28 and TRBJ1-5 for the parts outside the CDR3, the full variable domain is DVKVTQSSRYLVKRTGEKVFLECVQDMDHENMFWYRQDPGLGLRLIYFSYDVKMKEKGDIPEGYSVSREKKERFSLILESASTNQTSMYLCASSRFNFGGDNQPQHFGDGTRLSIL.

This clonotype was seen repeatedly, ten times or more. The chain carries TRBV27 and TRBJ2-7; no clear D gene. V was clipped by 0 bases and J by 3 bases, with 9 bases between them. There are 14 residues in the CDR3. Germline V gives CDR1 MNHEY, CDR2 SMNVEV (reference sequence). The CDR3 bases are TGTGCCAGCAGTTTATCCGTTCCCTTCTACGAGCAGTACTTC. As protein: CASSLSVPFYEQYF.

This clonotype came up many times. This sequence joins TRBV7-2 and TRBJ2-1, with D maybe TRBD2 (6 bases). The CDR3 length is 15 residues. V lost 7 bases, J lost 4 bases, and 17 bases lay in between. Germline-derived CDR1 and CDR2 are SGHTA and FQGNSA. The CDR3 region has the DNA TGTGCCAGCACCGAGAGGGGACTGGGGTACAATGAGCAGTTCTTC. Protein sequence: CASTERGLGYNEQFF.

This clonotype was detected a few times. J is TRBJ1-1 and V is TRBV20-1; weak D call: TRBD1 (5 bases). The V gene lost 5 bases and the J gene lost 5 bases, with 18 bases spanning the gap. CDR1 and CDR2 (germline): DFQATT, SNEGSKA (reference sequence). The CDR3 is 14 amino acids. CDR3 amino acids: CSADRGWGLTEAFF. The CDR3 DNA reads as TGCAGTGCTGACCGAGGGTGGGGGTTAACTGAAGCTTTCTTT.

The chain combines TRBV21-1 with TRBJ2-7; the table calls TRBD1, which could not be checked here. TRBV21-1 is a known pseudogene. The CDR3 is 14 amino acids. The CDR3 DNA follows: TGTGCCAGCAGGGGACAGGGTGGTTCCTACGAGCAGTACTTC. This encodes CASRGQGGSYEQYF.

CDR3 bases: TGTGCCAGCAGCGTAGAATATGACTCCTACAATGAGCAGTTCTTC. Its translation: CASSVEYDSYNEQFF. The chain carries TRBV9 and TRBJ2-1, with D uncertain. CDR1 and CDR2 from the germline V gene are SGDLS and YYNGEE. The CDR3 runs to 15 residues. The ends were cut back, 0 bases at V and 0 bases at J, with 7 bases in the middle. Variable domain in full (rest from reference TRBV9 and TRBJ2-1): DSGVTQTPKHLITATGQRVTLRCSPRSGDLSVYWYQQSLDQGLQFLIQYYNGEERAKGNILERFSAQQFPDLHSELNLSSLELGDSALYFCASSVEYDSYNEQFFGPGTRLTVL.

In its sample, this clonotype was seen many times. The V call is TRBV28, the J call TRBJ1-2; D uncertain. CDR3 length: 14 residues. Germline V gene sequence: CDR1 MDHEN, CDR2 SYDVKM. V was trimmed by 5 bases and J by 2 bases, leaving 12 bases between them. Here the CDR3 DNA reads TGTGCCAGCAGTCTGGCCGGCCGCAACTATGGCTACACCTTC. Translating it yields CASSLAGRNYGYTF.

This clonotype was counted at least ten times. The CDR3 here is CASSEHGTVNYNEQFF. The CDR3 DNA is TGTGCCAGCAGCGAGCACGGGACCGTGAATTACAATGAGCAGTTCTTC. V is TRBV5-5 and J is TRBJ2-1, with D perhaps being TRBD1 or TRBD2 (5 bases each). V was pared by 4 bases and J by 4 bases, with 18 bases between. The CDR3 spans 16 residues. The V gene's germline CDR1 is SGHKS and CDR2 YYEKEE (reference sequence).

This clonotype was recorded at least ten times. Written as DNA, the CDR3 is TGCGCCAGCAGCCAAGTCGTTAACAGGGGGCGCCCCAAAAACATTCAGTACTTC. Amino acids: CASSQVVNRGRPKNIQYF. The V gene is TRBV4-1, the J gene TRBJ2-4; 9 bases line up with TRBD1. Trimming cost V 1 base and J 2 bases; bases outside gene matches: 9. Germline V gene data show CDR1 as MGHRA and CDR2 as YSYEKL. The length of the CDR3 is 18 residues.

This clonotype was observed at least ten times. V gene TRBV29-1 combines with J gene TRBJ2-2; 8 bases align to TRBD2. The germline V gene has CDR1 SQVTM and CDR2 ANQGSEA. This CDR3 has 15 amino acids. The ends lost 3 bases at V and 2 bases at J; junction bases unmatched: 5. CDR3 amino acids: CSVDAGGLNTGELFF. The DNA for the CDR3 is TGCAGCGTTGATGCGGGGGGACTAAACACCGGGGAGCTGTTTTTT.